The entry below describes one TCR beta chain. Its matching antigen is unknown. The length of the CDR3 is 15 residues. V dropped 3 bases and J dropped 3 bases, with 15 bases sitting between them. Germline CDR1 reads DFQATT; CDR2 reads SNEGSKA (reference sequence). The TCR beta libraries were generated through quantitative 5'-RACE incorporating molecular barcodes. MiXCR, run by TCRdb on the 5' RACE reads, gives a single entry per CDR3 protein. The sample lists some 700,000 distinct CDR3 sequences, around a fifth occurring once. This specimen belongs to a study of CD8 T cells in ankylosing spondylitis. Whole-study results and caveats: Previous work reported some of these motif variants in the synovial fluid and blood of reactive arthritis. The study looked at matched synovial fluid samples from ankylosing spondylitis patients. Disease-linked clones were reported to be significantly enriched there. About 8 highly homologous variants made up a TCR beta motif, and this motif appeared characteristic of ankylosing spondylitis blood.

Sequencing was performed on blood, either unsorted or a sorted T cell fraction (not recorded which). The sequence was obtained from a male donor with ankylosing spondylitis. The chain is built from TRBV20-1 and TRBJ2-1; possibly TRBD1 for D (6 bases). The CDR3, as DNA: TGCAGTGCTAGCGGAGCGAGGGGGAACTACAATGAGCAGTTCTTC. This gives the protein CSASGARGNYNEQFF.